The entry that follows covers one TCR beta chain sequence. V trimming: 4 bases; J trimming: 4 bases; junction bases outside the gene matches: 3. The CDR3 runs 13 residues. This sample was included in a study of control samples from healthy donors and cancer patients. Data came from immunoSEQ multiplex PCR; TCRdb stores just in-frame clones and leaves some out. The sample contains 100,000 to 150,000 clones, 75% to 95% of which appear only once. The receptor's source is a man aged 40-50 years in good health. Sequencing was performed on blood. J is TRBJ1-2 and V is TRBV12-3 or TRBV12-4, with TRBD1 matching over 7 bases. CDR3 amino acids: CASSSQGFYGYTF. The CDR3 region has the DNA TGTGCCAGCAGTTCACAGGGGTTCTATGGCTACACCTTC.